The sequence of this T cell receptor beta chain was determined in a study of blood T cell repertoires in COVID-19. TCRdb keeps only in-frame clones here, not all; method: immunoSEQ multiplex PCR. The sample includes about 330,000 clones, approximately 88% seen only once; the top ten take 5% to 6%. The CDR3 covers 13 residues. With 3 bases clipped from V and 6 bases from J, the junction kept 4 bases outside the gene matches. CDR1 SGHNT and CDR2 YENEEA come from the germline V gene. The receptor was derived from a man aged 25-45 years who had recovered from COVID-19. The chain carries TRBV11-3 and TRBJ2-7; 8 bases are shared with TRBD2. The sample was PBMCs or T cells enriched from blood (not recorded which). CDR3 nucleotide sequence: TGTGCCAGCAGCTTGGGGGGACTAGGCGAGCAGTACTTC. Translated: CASSLGGLGEQYF.